The entry below gives a single T cell receptor beta chain sequence along with its context. This sample was taken from a study of OX40 agonist ivuxolimab in advanced cancers. Patients were ruled out by autoimmune disease history or systemic immunosuppression. Blood samples were obtained at baseline, cycle 4 day 1, and cycle 7 day 1. V was cut by 0 bases and J by 5 bases, with 13 bases left in between. CDR1 is SGHAT and CDR2 is FQNNGV in the germline V gene. CDR3 length: 15 residues. Here immunoSEQ multiplex PCR was the method, and the copy in TCRdb shows in-frame clones only, minus some. Of about 36,000 clones listed, about 70% were seen once; the top ten hold around 20%.

The sequencing here drew on CD4+ or CD8+ T cells sorted from blood, taken in a trial of the OX40 agonist ivuxolimab. This receptor was identified in an adult with an advanced solid tumor such as melanoma, head and neck, liver or kidney cancer. The chain links TRBV11-2 to TRBJ1-1; D gene ambiguous. CDR3 nucleotide sequence: TGTGCCAGCAGCTTAGAGGTACAAGGCAGGACTGAAGCTTTCTTT. Protein product: CASSLEVQGRTEAFF.